The 8 T cell receptor beta chains listed next were all sequenced from one sample in a study of shared clonotypes between healthy human individuals. The assay was immunoSEQ multiplex PCR, and TCRdb's table has in-frame clones only and misses some. The table lists about a million clones, approximately 75% of them singletons. The specimen was memory CD4+ T cells from PBMCs. Subset denoted: CD45RA-negative fraction. These receptors originate from a man aged 18 to 30 in good health. Some clones in this sample may be carry-over from other donors' samples.

This clone was counted once. V gene TRBV7-6 combines with J gene TRBJ2-1, with a possible D match to TRBD2 (5 bases). CDR1 and CDR2 from the germline V gene are SGHVS and FNYEAQ. Trimming stripped 3 bases from V and 0 bases from J, with 21 bases between. This CDR3 is 19 amino acids long. CDR3: CASSFVSAGMTSSYNEQFF. The CDR3 nucleotides are TGTGCCAGCAGCTTTGTGTCGGCGGGCATGACGAGCTCCTACAATGAGCAGTTCTTC.

This clone was seen ten or more times. The sample has other DNA sequences that encode this CDR3 too. This chain joins TRBV28 and TRBJ1-1, with D possibly matching TRBD1 (5 bases). This CDR3 has 15 amino acids. Trimming shortened V by 2 bases and J by 5 bases, and 15 bases separated the two germline ends. Germline loops: CDR1 MDHEN, CDR2 SYDVKM. CDR3: CASSLGRAGLTEAFF. The CDR3 coding sequence is TGTGCCAGCAGTTTAGGGCGGGCAGGGTTAACTGAAGCTTTCTTT.

The chain joins TRBV11-2 to TRBJ2-5; D ambiguous. The CDR3 is made up of 13 amino acids. Trimming shortened V by 3 bases and J by 4 bases, and 9 bases separated the two germline ends. Germline V gives CDR1 SGHAT, CDR2 FQNNGV. CDR3 in DNA: TGTGCCAGCAGCTTTTCCCCTCCAGAGACCCAGTACTTC. Translated, it gives CASSFSPPETQYF.

This clone has more than one count but fewer than ten. The chain employs TRBV11-2 and TRBJ1-2; TRBD1 matches at 7 bases. The CDR3 runs to 14 residues. Germline V gene data show CDR1 as SGHAT and CDR2 as FQNNGV. The J segment lost 4 bases and the V segment lost 5 bases, leaving 7 bases of the junction unmatched. The CDR3 region is CASSPIRDSYGYTF. The CDR3 DNA sequence: TGTGCCAGCAGCCCCATCCGGGACAGCTATGGCTACACCTTC.

The rearrangement joins TRBV15 to TRBJ2-3, with 8 bases fitting TRBD1. With 6 bases clipped from V and 6 bases from J, the junction kept 8 bases outside the gene matches. This CDR3 has 14 amino acids. Germline loops: CDR1 LNHNV, CDR2 YYDKDF (reference sequence). The CDR3 DNA follows: TGTGCCACCAGGGATACAGGGGGACTGGATACGCAGTATTTT. Translating it yields CATRDTGGLDTQYF.

V usage is TRBV5-1 and J usage is TRBJ2-1; 12 bases fit TRBD1. Germline V lookup: CDR1 SGHRS, CDR2 YFSETQ. The J segment lost 5 bases and the V segment lost 0 bases, leaving 9 bases of the junction unmatched. This CDR3 is built from 18 residues. The CDR3 sequence is CASSLDMGTGGRNNEQFF. The CDR3 DNA follows: TGCGCCAGCAGCTTGGATATGGGGACAGGGGGCCGAAACAATGAGCAGTTCTTC.

Comment on this clone: In the same sample, other DNA sequences code for this CDR3. CDR3 DNA: TGTGCCAGCAGCTTAGACCGGGACAGGGGGTACGAGCAGTACTTC. This translates into CASSLDRDRGYEQYF. V and J are TRBV11-2 and TRBJ2-7; TRBD1 aligns across 11 bases. This CDR3 spans 15 amino acids. Trimming at V came to 0 bases and at J to 4 bases, leaving 2 bases not matched to a gene. Germline lookup yields CDR1 SGHAT and CDR2 FQNNGV.

The chain couples TRBV5-6 to TRBJ2-1; D is undetermined. Trimming left V 9 bases short and J 0 bases short, with 19 bases between. This CDR3 is 16 amino acids long. Germline V gene lookup returns CDR1 SGHDT and CDR2 YYEEEE. Here the CDR3 DNA reads TGTGCCAACCCTTTTGCCCCCCATCACTCCTACAATGAGCAGTTCTTC. As protein: CANPFAPHHSYNEQFF. Together with reference TRBV5-6 and TRBJ2-1, the CDR3 gives the full variable domain: DAGVTQSPTHLIKTRGQQVTLRCSPKSGHDTVSWYQQALGQGPQFIFQYYEEEERQRGNFPDRFSGHQFPNYSSELNVNALLLGDSALYLCANPFAPHHSYNEQFFGPGTRLTVL.